Below, 27 T cell receptor beta chains from the same sample are listed, as sequenced in a study of blood T cell repertoires in COVID-19. Some clones are missing from TCRdb's copy, which holds only in-frame ones; the method was immunoSEQ multiplex PCR. The sample has about 240,000 clones, about 80% seen once. Sequencing was done on a sample of peripheral blood. These receptors came from a woman over 75 with acute or convalescent COVID-19.

This chain uses TRBV6-5 with TRBJ1-2; 9 bases are shared with TRBD1. The CDR3 contains 14 residues. V shed 4 bases, J shed 4 bases, and the junction held 4 bases outside the gene matches. The germline gives CDR1 MNHEY, CDR2 SVGAGI. The chain's CDR3 is CASSLDRGGYGYTF. CDR3 bases: TGTGCCAGCAGTTTGGACAGGGGCGGCTATGGCTACACCTTC.

The chain is built from TRBV19 and TRBJ2-1; TRBD1 matches at 9 bases. Looked up from germline, CDR1 is LNHDA and CDR2 is SQIVND (reference sequence). The CDR3 extends over 15 amino acids. V was clipped by 5 bases and J by 6 bases; unmatched bases: 8. CDR3 nucleotide sequence: TGTGCCAGTAGTGGAAGGGACAGGGTCCCCAATGAGCAGTTCTTC. As protein: CASSGRDRVPNEQFF.

This chain connects TRBV15 to TRBJ1-5, with 8 nucleotides matching TRBD1. This CDR3 is 15 amino acids long. J was trimmed by 2 bases and V by 1 base; bases with no gene match: 1. The germline CDR1 and CDR2 sequences are LNHNV and YYDKDF (reference sequence). The CDR3 protein is CATSRAGGGNQPQHF. DNA of the CDR3: TGTGCCACCAGCAGAGCAGGGGGCGGCAATCAGCCCCAGCATTTT. Drawing the rest from reference TRBV15 and TRBJ1-5, the complete variable domain is DAMVIQNPRYQVTQFGKPVTLSCSQTLNHNVMYWYQQKSSQAPKLLFHYYDKDFNNEADTPDNFQSRRPNTSFCFLDIRSPGLGDTAMYLCATSRAGGGNQPQHFGDGTRLSIL.

In this sample, this clone turned up a few times. The chain couples TRBV5-5 to TRBJ1-5, with D possibly being TRBD1 (6 bases). V was shortened by 3 bases and J by 4 bases, with 14 bases between the two germline ends. This CDR3 is 15 amino acids long. Looked up from germline, CDR1 is SGHKS and CDR2 is YYEKEE (reference sequence). CDR3 nucleotide sequence: TGTGCCAGCAGCTCCGGCGGGGGCGGGAATCAGCCCCAGCATTTT. Translating it yields CASSSGGGGNQPQHF.

The V and J genes are TRBV12-3 or TRBV12-4 and TRBJ2-5; D is possibly TRBD1 (6 bases). V shed 0 bases and J shed 4 bases, with 6 bases lying between them. The CDR3 has 13 residues. The DNA for the CDR3 is TGTGCCAGCAGTTTAGCAGGGGGAGAGACCCAGTACTTC. This codes for CASSLAGGETQYF.

This chain uses TRBV6-2 or TRBV6-3 with TRBJ2-1; 7 bases map to TRBD2. Germline CDR1 is MNHEY and CDR2 is SVGEGT. V was pared by 5 bases and J by 0 bases, with 1 base of the junction left unmatched. The CDR3 length is 14 residues. The CDR3 is CASSRDYSYNEQFF. The CDR3 bases are TGTGCCAGCAGTCGGGACTACTCCTACAATGAGCAGTTCTTC.

This clone has at least ten counts. The CDR3 DNA reads as TGTGCCAGCAGCGTAGATGAACAGAGCTCTGGAAACACCATATATTTT. This sequence encodes CASSVDEQSSGNTIYF. V usage is TRBV9 and J usage is TRBJ1-3; D call uncertain. Germline CDR1 SGDLS, CDR2 YYNGEE. The CDR3 length is 16 residues. Trimming stripped 0 bases from V and 0 bases from J, with 10 bases between.

The chain couples TRBV5-1 to TRBJ2-5; possibly TRBD2 for D (6 bases). V was pared by 4 bases and J by 5 bases, with 15 bases between. Germline CDR1 is SGHRS and CDR2 is YFSETQ. The CDR3 is 14 amino acids. This CDR3 is CASSPGGLGETQYF. The CDR3 DNA is TGCGCCAGCAGCCCCGGGGGTTTGGGGGAGACCCAGTACTTC.

As DNA, the CDR3 is TGTGCCTGGAGCCTAGGGAACACTGAAGCTTTCTTT. Residues: CAWSLGNTEAFF. The chain uses TRBV30 and TRBJ1-1; D unclear. This CDR3 is 12 amino acids long. V lost 3 bases, J lost 1 base, and 6 bases lay in between. CDR1 GTSNPN and CDR2 SVGIG come from the germline V gene (reference sequence).

The chain joins TRBV7-2 to TRBJ2-3, with D possibly matching TRBD2 (7 bases). The ends were cut back, 1 base at V and 3 bases at J, with 11 bases in the middle. CDR3 length: 15 residues. Germline values: CDR1 SGHTA, CDR2 FQGNSA. CDR3 nucleotides: TGTGCCAGCAGCTTAGAGGGGGGAGGGACAGATACGCAGTATTTT. Translated: CASSLEGGGTDTQYF.

The chain carries TRBV7-9 and TRBJ2-1; TRBD2 agrees at 11 bases. Germline CDR1 reads SEHNR; CDR2 reads FQNEAQ (reference sequence). The CDR3 runs 13 residues. Germline trimming cut 8 bases from V and 7 bases from J; bases unmatched to any gene: 4. For the CDR3, the DNA is TGTGCCAGCGGTAGCGGGGGGGGGAATGAGCAGTTCTTC. It specifies CASGSGGGNEQFF.

The V and J genes are TRBV6-5 and TRBJ1-4; D unclear. The V and J ends lost 6 bases and 10 bases respectively, with 12 bases between them. The germline gives CDR1 MNHEY, CDR2 SVGAGI. CDR3 size: 12 residues. CDR3 nucleotide sequence: TGTGCCAGCAGCCCGAAATCAGGAAAACTGTTTTTT. This encodes CASSPKSGKLFF.

This clone was seen a few times. V usage is TRBV4-1 and J usage is TRBJ2-7, with D possibly TRBD2 on 6 matching bases. Trimming removed 1 base from V and 4 bases from J, with 14 bases in between. The CDR3 sequence is 15 residues long. Germline V gene lookup returns CDR1 MGHRA and CDR2 YSYEKL. The CDR3 region has the DNA TGCGCCAGCAGCCAAGCCGTTGAGGGGACTTACGAGCAGTACTTC. Its protein product is CASSQAVEGTYEQYF.

The chain recombines TRBV3-1 (or the pseudogene TRBV3-2) with TRBJ1-3; D unclear. V lost 3 bases to trimming and J lost 3 bases, with 9 bases between them. Germline V gene data show CDR1 as LGHDT and CDR2 as YNNKEL (reference sequence). The CDR3 spans 14 residues. In nucleotides, the CDR3 is TGTGCCAGCAGCCACCTGACACTTGGAAACACCATATATTTT. Its protein is CASSHLTLGNTIYF.

The genes are TRBV18 and TRBJ1-2, with D tentatively TRBD1 (5 bases). Germline CDR1 and CDR2: KGHSH and LQKENI. CDR3 length equals 14 residues. Trimming removed 6 bases at V and 1 base at J, with 12 bases between. This CDR3 reads CASSPPGLNYGYTF. The CDR3 DNA sequence: TGTGCCAGCTCCCCTCCGGGACTTAACTATGGCTACACCTTC.

To note about this clone: The same CDR3 arises from other DNA sequences in this sample as well. This chain connects TRBV5-1 to TRBJ2-5; TRBD1 is a possible D gene (6 bases). The length of the CDR3 is 14 residues. Trimming left V 0 bases short and J 5 bases short, with 11 bases between. Germline-derived CDR1 and CDR2 are SGHRS and YFSETQ. CDR3 sequence (DNA): TGCGCCAGCAGCTTGGTTGGGGGCGCGGAGACCCAGTACTTC. Translated, it gives CASSLVGGAETQYF.

The chain carries TRBV6-1 and TRBJ1-5; D is ambiguous. The CDR3 length is 18 residues. The V end was cut by 2 bases, the J end by 1 base, with 18 bases between. Per the germline V gene, CDR1 is MNHNS and CDR2 is SASEGT. The CDR3 spells CASSEFPVTGISNQPQHF. CDR3 sequence (DNA): TGTGCCAGCAGTGAATTCCCCGTTACGGGGATCAGCAATCAGCCCCAGCATTTT.

The DNA of the CDR3 is TGCGCCAGCAGCTTCACCCGACAGGGGGAGCAGTTCTTC. Protein: CASSFTRQGEQFF. The chain uses TRBV5-1 and TRBJ2-1; 8 positions match TRBD1. This CDR3 spans 13 amino acids. Germline CDR1 is SGHRS and CDR2 is YFSETQ. V was clipped by 2 bases and J by 10 bases; unmatched bases: 5.

The chain joins TRBV2 to TRBJ2-7; 8 nucleotides agree with TRBD1. CDR1 SNHLY and CDR2 FYNNEI come from the germline V gene. This CDR3 region has 16 residues. The V and J ends lost 2 bases and 0 bases, in that order; junction bases with no gene match: 6. The CDR3 coding sequence is TGTGCCAGCAGTGAATCTGGGACAGGAAGCTCCTACGAGCAGTACTTC. Translating it yields CASSESGTGSSYEQYF.

The V call is TRBV11-2, the J call TRBJ2-1; no reliable D call. The V end was cut by 0 bases, the J end by 9 bases, with 18 bases between. Germline loops: CDR1 SGHAT, CDR2 FQNNGV. There are 16 residues in the CDR3. The CDR3 sequence is CASSLDPFFKFSEQFF. The CDR3 bases are TGTGCCAGCAGCTTAGACCCTTTTTTTAAGTTTAGTGAGCAGTTCTTC.

This clone appeared a few times. The V call is TRBV2, the J call TRBJ1-5; possible D gene TRBD1, 6 bases. The CDR3 length is 14 residues. With 5 bases removed from V and 4 bases from J, the gap between germline ends came to 12 bases. Looked up from germline, CDR1 is SNHLY and CDR2 is FYNNEI. CDR3 bases: TGTGCCAGCAGTAGCAACAGGGAGAATCAGCCCCAGCATTTT. Its translation: CASSSNRENQPQHF.

In nucleotides, the CDR3 is TGTGCCAGCAGCTTAGCCCCCTTAACAGGGACCGGGGAGCTGTTTTTT. Translating it yields CASSLAPLTGTGELFF. V is TRBV7-3 and J is TRBJ2-2, with a tentative D call TRBD1 (6 bases). Trimming removed 2 bases from V and 5 bases from J, with 15 bases in between. The V gene's germline CDR1 is SGHTA and CDR2 FQGTGA. The CDR3 runs 16 residues.

This chain uses TRBV4-1 with TRBJ2-2; D is possibly TRBD2 (6 bases). The germline V gene encodes CDR1 MGHRA and CDR2 YSYEKL. This CDR3 has 16 residues. V gave up 2 bases and J gave up 2 bases, with 12 bases separating them. The CDR3 DNA sequence: TGCGCCAGCAGCCAACGGAGGGACTTAAACACCGGGGAGCTGTTTTTT. Protein product: CASSQRRDLNTGELFF.

The gene calls are TRBV7-9 and TRBJ1-2; no definite D call. This CDR3 has 15 residues. Trimming removed 2 bases from V and 8 bases from J, with 18 bases in between. Germline CDR1 is SEHNR and CDR2 is FQNEAQ (reference sequence). The CDR3 coding sequence is TGTGCCAGCAGCTTAAAGATTAGTGGTCCGTTGGGCTACACCTTC. The encoded protein is CASSLKISGPLGYTF. The full variable domain, rest sourced from reference TRBV7-9 and TRBJ1-2, is DTGVSQNPRHKITKRGQNVTFRCDPISEHNRLYWYRQTLGQGPEFLTYFQNEAQLEKSRLLSDRFSAERPKGSFSTLEIQRTEQGDSAMYLCASSLKISGPLGYTFGSGTRLTVV.

J is TRBJ1-2 and V is TRBV12-3 or TRBV12-4; 7 bases map to TRBD1. The CDR3 contains 12 residues. Unmatched junction bases numbered 2, after V lost 4 bases and J lost 6 bases. CDR3 residues: CASSYDRDGYTF. The DNA of the CDR3 is TGTGCCAGCAGTTACGACAGGGATGGCTACACCTTC.

The gene calls are TRBV6-5 and TRBJ1-1, with D unclear. Trimming shortened V by 2 bases and J by 4 bases, and 11 bases separated the two germline ends. Germline V gives CDR1 MNHEY, CDR2 SVGAGI. The CDR3 is 14 residues long. The CDR3, as DNA: TGTGCCAGCAGTTACAGAGGGCTGGGCACTGAAGCTTTCTTT. As protein: CASSYRGLGTEAFF.

Here the CDR3 reads CASSPRSGQGAGEQFF. CDR3 in DNA: TGCGCCAGCAGCCCAAGATCTGGACAGGGGGCAGGTGAGCAGTTCTTC. This chain connects TRBV4-1 to TRBJ2-1, with 11 bases that match TRBD1. From germline, CDR1 is MGHRA and CDR2 YSYEKL. The CDR3 spans 16 residues. The V gene end was trimmed by 4 bases and the J gene end by 9 bases; junction bases not matched to a gene: 11.